Listed here are 17 T cell receptor beta chains from one sample, sequenced in a study of blood T cells in healthy people across ages. Together with a sample-barcoded 5' primer, a J-beta primer mix was included in a second PCR lasting about 7 to 11 cycles. TCRdb ran MiXCR on the 5' RACE reads and lists one entry per CDR3 protein. Among about a million distinct CDR3 sequences listed, around 49% were seen once. Sequences were obtained from blood. These receptors came from a young man in good health.

This clonotype was counted a few times. The rearrangement links TRBV7-2 to TRBJ2-7, with 7 bases matching TRBD2. The DNA end favors TRBJ2-5, so the J call may be wrong. In germline, CDR1 is SGHTA, CDR2 FQGNSA. The CDR3 spans 15 residues. The chain's CDR3 is CASSLDGGGIETQYF. Here the CDR3 DNA reads TGTGCCAGCAGCTTAGATGGGGGGGGGATAGAGACCCAGTACTTC.

This chain uses TRBV7-2 with TRBJ2-7; TRBD1 aligns across 7 bases. CDR3 length equals 16 residues. CDR1 SGHTA and CDR2 FQGNSA come from the germline V gene. The junction had 11 bases not matched to a gene; V was cut back by 3 bases and J by 3 bases. The CDR3 region has the DNA TGTGCCAGCAGCTTGAATAGTATACAGGGGATCTACGAGCAGTACTTC. This codes for CASSLNSIQGIYEQYF.

About this clonotype: One base away lies a much larger clone, so this may be a sequencing read error. V and J are TRBV3-1 and TRBJ1-2, with no clear D. There are 11 residues in the CDR3. Germline lookup yields CDR1 LGHDT and CDR2 YNNKEL (reference sequence). The chain's CDR3 is CAGSQNYGYTF. CDR3 sequence (DNA): TGTGCCGGCAGCCAAAACTATGGCTACACCTTC.

This clonotype was seen just once. The chain is built from TRBV9 and TRBJ2-7, with D tentatively TRBD1 or TRBD2 (5 bases each). CDR3 length: 14 residues. V was clipped by 0 bases and J by 2 bases, with 9 bases between them. Germline assignment: CDR1 SGDLS and CDR2 YYNGEE. This chain's CDR3 is CASSVGQTTYEQYF. In DNA form, the CDR3 reads TGTGCCAGCAGCGTAGGACAGACTACCTACGAGCAGTACTTC.

This clonotype has only a few counts. The rearrangement uses TRBV13 and TRBJ2-1; perhaps TRBD1 as D (5 bases). V lost 5 bases to trimming and J lost 2 bases, with 10 bases between them. This CDR3 has 14 residues. CDR1 is PRHDT, CDR2 FYEKMQ, per germline (reference sequence). As DNA, the CDR3 is TGTGCCAGCAGCCCCCGACAGACCTACAATGAGCAGTTCTTC. Translating gives CASSPRQTYNEQFF. The full variable domain, completed using reference TRBV13 and TRBJ2-1, is AAGVIQSPRHLIKEKRETATLKCYPIPRHDTVYWYQQGPGQDPQFLISFYEKMQSDKGSIPDRFSAQQFSDYHSELNMSSLELGDSALYFCASSPRQTYNEQFFGPGTRLTVL.

This clonotype has just one count. The V and J genes are TRBV20-1 and TRBJ2-3, with a weak D call TRBD2 (7 bases). The V gene lost 3 bases and the J gene lost 2 bases, with 15 bases spanning the gap. The germline gives CDR1 DFQATT, CDR2 SNEGSKA (reference sequence). The CDR3 is made up of 15 amino acids. The DNA for the CDR3 is TGCAGTGCTAGTCAACGGGGGGCCGACACAGATACGCAGTATTTT. The encoded protein is CSASQRGADTDTQYF.

This sequence joins TRBV12-3 or TRBV12-4 and TRBJ1-2; TRBD1 aligns across 9 bases. After removal of 1 base from V and 8 bases from J, the junction contained 5 bases not matched to a gene. This CDR3 is 14 amino acids long. The chain's CDR3 is CASSLGPGQGGYTF. CDR3 bases: TGTGCCAGCAGTTTAGGACCGGGACAGGGAGGCTACACCTTC.

The chain combines TRBV4-1 with TRBJ1-5; weak D call: TRBD1 (6 bases). The V end lost 3 bases, the J end lost 6 bases, and 21 bases lay between the germline ends. The CDR3 is made up of 17 amino acids. CDR1 and CDR2 from the germline V gene are MGHRA and YSYEKL. CDR3 nucleotides: TGCGCCAGCAGCCATCCCACGGGACAAGAGTTTAGTCAGCCCCAGCATTTT. It codes for CASSHPTGQEFSQPQHF.

The chain combines TRBV5-1 with TRBJ1-2, with TRBD1 matching over 7 bases. The V gene end was trimmed by 1 base and the J gene end by 5 bases; junction bases not matched to a gene: 8. CDR1 and CDR2 from the germline V gene are SGHRS and YFSETQ. This CDR3 contains 15 residues. CDR3 sequence: CASSLKTGVGYGYTF. CDR3 bases: TGCGCCAGCAGCTTGAAAACAGGGGTTGGATATGGCTACACCTTC.

The rearrangement joins TRBV20-1 to TRBJ2-2; D call uncertain. This CDR3 spans 11 amino acids. Trimming removed 5 bases at V and 8 bases at J, with 9 bases between. The germline V gene has CDR1 DFQATT and CDR2 SNEGSKA (reference sequence). As DNA, the CDR3 is TGCAGTGCTTTCGAGCTGGGGGAGCTGTTTTTT. Amino acid sequence: CSAFELGELFF.

Only a few counts were recorded for this clonotype. The chain is built from TRBV12-3 or TRBV12-4 and TRBJ2-4; 9 nucleotides match TRBD1. The closer fit of TRBJ2-7 to the DNA end suggests the J call may be wrong. CDR3 length equals 15 residues. DNA of the CDR3: TGTGCCAGCAGACAGGGACAGGGTCCATACTACGAGCAGTACTTC. Its protein is CASRQGQGPYYEQYF.

The V and J genes are TRBV5-6 and TRBJ2-5; 8 nucleotides match TRBD1. Matching the DNA end better, TRBJ2-7 makes the J call doubtful. This CDR3 has 15 amino acids. CDR1 SGHDT and CDR2 YYEEEE come from the germline V gene. The CDR3 here is CASSLGTGPRDEQYF. The CDR3 DNA is TGTGCCAGCAGCTTGGGGACAGGGCCTCGGGACGAGCAGTACTTC.

This chain joins TRBV29-1 and TRBJ1-1; 9 bases agree with TRBD1. Trimming removed 7 bases from V and 1 base from J; junction bases left unmatched: 10. Germline loops: CDR1 SQVTM, CDR2 ANQGSEA. CDR3 size: 15 residues. CDR3 in amino acids: CSAWNRGRRNTEAFF. The CDR3 region has the DNA TGCAGCGCCTGGAACAGGGGGCGGAGGAACACTGAAGCTTTCTTT.

This sequence joins TRBV7-2 and TRBJ2-4; D is uncertain. The J call could be wrong; TRBJ2-7 is a better fit for the DNA end. The CDR3 covers 14 residues. Germline lookup yields CDR1 SGHTA and CDR2 FQGNSA. As DNA, the CDR3 is TGTGCCAGCAGCTTAGGAGGTGGGAAACACGAGCAGTACTTC. It translates to CASSLGGGKHEQYF.

This clonotype was found a few times. The rearrangement uses TRBV5-1 and TRBJ2-1; 8 nucleotides align to TRBD2. Trimming cost V 1 base and J 9 bases; bases outside gene matches: 12. The CDR3 runs 16 residues. Germline lookup yields CDR1 SGHRS and CDR2 YFSETQ. The CDR3 sequence: CASSLSGTSMGREQFF. The CDR3 coding sequence is TGCGCCAGCAGCTTGTCCGGGACTAGTATGGGGCGTGAGCAGTTCTTC.

The CDR3 DNA reads as TGTGCCAGCCTAGCCGGGACAGGGGGAGATTACCCCTCACGTAACACCTACAATGAGCAGTTCTTC. It is translated as CASLAGTGGDYPSRNTYNEQFF. The chain couples TRBV7-3 to TRBJ2-1, with TRBD1 matching over 11 bases. CDR3 length: 22 residues. V dropped 8 bases and J dropped 2; count of bases not matched to a gene: 26. Per germline, CDR1 SGHTA and CDR2 FQGTGA.

The chain recombines TRBV7-2 with TRBJ1-5; possible D gene TRBD1, 5 bases. CDR1 and CDR2 from the germline V gene are SGHTA and FQGNSA. The CDR3 is 14 residues long. V was cut by 1 base and J by 6 bases, with 10 bases left in between. As DNA, the CDR3 is TGTGCCAGCAGCTTAGGAGGGGTCGCTCAGCCCCAGCATTTT. Its protein product is CASSLGGVAQPQHF.